The clone carrying this TCR beta chain was counted at least ten times. Its antigen is currently unknown. The trim removed 4 bases at V and 6 bases at J, leaving 11 bases unmatched. CDR3 length equals 16 residues. The germline gives CDR1 LGHNA, CDR2 YSLEER. TCRdb reprocessed the RT-PCR reads with MiXCR, giving one entry per CDR3 protein. Counted here are 450,000 to 600,000 distinct CDR3 sequences, about 17% occurring once; the ten biggest clones make up 3%. These data are taken from a study of response to subunit inactivated influenza vaccine. General observations from the study: Researchers suggested that each seasonal influenza vaccination recruits few new T cells.

Sequencing was performed on CD4+ T cells sorted from PBMCs, taken around 25 months after vaccination. The gene calls are TRBV4-3 and TRBJ2-1; 8 bases agree with TRBD2. The sequence was obtained from a man between 50 and 69 years old who received an inactivated influenza vaccine. CDR3 nucleotides: TGCGCCAGCAGCCTATATCAAGGGACTAGTGGCAATGAGCAGTTCTTC. It specifies CASSLYQGTSGNEQFF.